This T cell receptor (beta chain) was sequenced for a study of siplizumab effects on memory and regulatory T cells. Study findings and constraints: Alloreactive sequences that could be traced to unstimulated CD4+ memory cells showed a significant reduction under siplizumab. Proliferating clones, CD4+ or CD8+, lacked an assignable naive or memory phenotype in roughly 80-95% of cases. Unstimulated subsets contained matches for only a minor fraction of alloreactive clones.

Remarks on this clone: As yet, its antigen is unknown.

Per sample, around 10^5 TCR templates underwent assay. Assay used: immunoSEQ multiplex PCR; TCRdb lists only in-frame clones, some missing. The table lists some 81,000 clones, about 95% of them singletons. Sequenced input: CD8+ T cells sorted from blood. The receptor's source is a human donor in good health.

CDR3 nucleotides: TGCGCCAGCACGTCCGAGCGGAGCTACGAGCAGTACTTC. Amino acids: CASTSERSYEQYF. The rearrangement joins TRBV10-2 to TRBJ2-7; D may be TRBD2 (5 bases). Per the germline V gene, CDR1 is WSHSY and CDR2 is SAAADI. The CDR3 spans 13 residues. V was shortened by 7 bases and J by 3 bases, with 13 bases between the two germline ends.